This TCR beta chain was sequenced during a study of blood T cell repertoires in COVID-19. Study at large: Both acute and convalescent COVID-19 samples were obtained from the United States, Italy and Spain. T cells, B-cell-depleted T cells, or PBMCs provided the cDNA or gDNA that served as material.

This CDR3 is built from 15 residues. Germline V lookup: CDR1 SGHAT, CDR2 FQNNGV. V was pared by 2 bases and J by 4 bases, with 12 bases between. Ages ranged from about 18 to 89 years, with residence in more than 20 US areas. In the original processing: Amplification of reference gene primers was used by the study to estimate nucleated cell counts. The data were produced by immunoSEQ multiplex PCR, yet TCRdb's version contains in-frame clones alone and is incomplete. The V and J calls and clone size were taken over from that table, and D and trimming were inferred from the DNA. The sample has a few hundred thousand clones; roughly nine tenths are singletons.

This clonotype originated in a woman aged 45 to 65 in a cohort exposed to, infected with or recovered from COVID-19 (not recorded which). V and J are TRBV11-2 and TRBJ1-3; D unclear. The sample comprised PBMCs or T cells enriched from blood (not recorded which). The CDR3 nucleotides read TGTGCCAGCAGCTTATTCCAGGTGTCGGGAAACACCATATATTTT. It codes for CASSLFQVSGNTIYF.